This T cell receptor (beta chain) was found in a study of T cells after yellow fever vaccination. This clonotype came up many times. V dropped 2 bases and J dropped 6; count of bases not matched to a gene: 15. Germline-derived CDR1 and CDR2 are MNHEY and SMNVEV (reference sequence). This CDR3 has 18 residues. TCRdb reanalysed the 5' RACE reads using MiXCR and keeps one entry per CDR3 protein. The sample has around 47,000 distinct CDR3 sequences; roughly 7.1% are singletons. The specimen was CD8+ T cells not binding an NS4B(214-222) dextramer, sorted from PBMCs, collected 45 days after the yellow fever booster vaccination. This TCR came from a man younger than 40 who received the YFV17D yellow fever vaccine. The rearrangement uses TRBV27 and TRBJ1-5; 8 bases align to TRBD1. CDR3 nucleotide sequence: TGTGCCAGCAGTTTACAGGCAGGGGGCGCGAACGTAGGTCAGCCCCAGCATTTT. Translated, it gives CASSLQAGGANVGQPQHF.